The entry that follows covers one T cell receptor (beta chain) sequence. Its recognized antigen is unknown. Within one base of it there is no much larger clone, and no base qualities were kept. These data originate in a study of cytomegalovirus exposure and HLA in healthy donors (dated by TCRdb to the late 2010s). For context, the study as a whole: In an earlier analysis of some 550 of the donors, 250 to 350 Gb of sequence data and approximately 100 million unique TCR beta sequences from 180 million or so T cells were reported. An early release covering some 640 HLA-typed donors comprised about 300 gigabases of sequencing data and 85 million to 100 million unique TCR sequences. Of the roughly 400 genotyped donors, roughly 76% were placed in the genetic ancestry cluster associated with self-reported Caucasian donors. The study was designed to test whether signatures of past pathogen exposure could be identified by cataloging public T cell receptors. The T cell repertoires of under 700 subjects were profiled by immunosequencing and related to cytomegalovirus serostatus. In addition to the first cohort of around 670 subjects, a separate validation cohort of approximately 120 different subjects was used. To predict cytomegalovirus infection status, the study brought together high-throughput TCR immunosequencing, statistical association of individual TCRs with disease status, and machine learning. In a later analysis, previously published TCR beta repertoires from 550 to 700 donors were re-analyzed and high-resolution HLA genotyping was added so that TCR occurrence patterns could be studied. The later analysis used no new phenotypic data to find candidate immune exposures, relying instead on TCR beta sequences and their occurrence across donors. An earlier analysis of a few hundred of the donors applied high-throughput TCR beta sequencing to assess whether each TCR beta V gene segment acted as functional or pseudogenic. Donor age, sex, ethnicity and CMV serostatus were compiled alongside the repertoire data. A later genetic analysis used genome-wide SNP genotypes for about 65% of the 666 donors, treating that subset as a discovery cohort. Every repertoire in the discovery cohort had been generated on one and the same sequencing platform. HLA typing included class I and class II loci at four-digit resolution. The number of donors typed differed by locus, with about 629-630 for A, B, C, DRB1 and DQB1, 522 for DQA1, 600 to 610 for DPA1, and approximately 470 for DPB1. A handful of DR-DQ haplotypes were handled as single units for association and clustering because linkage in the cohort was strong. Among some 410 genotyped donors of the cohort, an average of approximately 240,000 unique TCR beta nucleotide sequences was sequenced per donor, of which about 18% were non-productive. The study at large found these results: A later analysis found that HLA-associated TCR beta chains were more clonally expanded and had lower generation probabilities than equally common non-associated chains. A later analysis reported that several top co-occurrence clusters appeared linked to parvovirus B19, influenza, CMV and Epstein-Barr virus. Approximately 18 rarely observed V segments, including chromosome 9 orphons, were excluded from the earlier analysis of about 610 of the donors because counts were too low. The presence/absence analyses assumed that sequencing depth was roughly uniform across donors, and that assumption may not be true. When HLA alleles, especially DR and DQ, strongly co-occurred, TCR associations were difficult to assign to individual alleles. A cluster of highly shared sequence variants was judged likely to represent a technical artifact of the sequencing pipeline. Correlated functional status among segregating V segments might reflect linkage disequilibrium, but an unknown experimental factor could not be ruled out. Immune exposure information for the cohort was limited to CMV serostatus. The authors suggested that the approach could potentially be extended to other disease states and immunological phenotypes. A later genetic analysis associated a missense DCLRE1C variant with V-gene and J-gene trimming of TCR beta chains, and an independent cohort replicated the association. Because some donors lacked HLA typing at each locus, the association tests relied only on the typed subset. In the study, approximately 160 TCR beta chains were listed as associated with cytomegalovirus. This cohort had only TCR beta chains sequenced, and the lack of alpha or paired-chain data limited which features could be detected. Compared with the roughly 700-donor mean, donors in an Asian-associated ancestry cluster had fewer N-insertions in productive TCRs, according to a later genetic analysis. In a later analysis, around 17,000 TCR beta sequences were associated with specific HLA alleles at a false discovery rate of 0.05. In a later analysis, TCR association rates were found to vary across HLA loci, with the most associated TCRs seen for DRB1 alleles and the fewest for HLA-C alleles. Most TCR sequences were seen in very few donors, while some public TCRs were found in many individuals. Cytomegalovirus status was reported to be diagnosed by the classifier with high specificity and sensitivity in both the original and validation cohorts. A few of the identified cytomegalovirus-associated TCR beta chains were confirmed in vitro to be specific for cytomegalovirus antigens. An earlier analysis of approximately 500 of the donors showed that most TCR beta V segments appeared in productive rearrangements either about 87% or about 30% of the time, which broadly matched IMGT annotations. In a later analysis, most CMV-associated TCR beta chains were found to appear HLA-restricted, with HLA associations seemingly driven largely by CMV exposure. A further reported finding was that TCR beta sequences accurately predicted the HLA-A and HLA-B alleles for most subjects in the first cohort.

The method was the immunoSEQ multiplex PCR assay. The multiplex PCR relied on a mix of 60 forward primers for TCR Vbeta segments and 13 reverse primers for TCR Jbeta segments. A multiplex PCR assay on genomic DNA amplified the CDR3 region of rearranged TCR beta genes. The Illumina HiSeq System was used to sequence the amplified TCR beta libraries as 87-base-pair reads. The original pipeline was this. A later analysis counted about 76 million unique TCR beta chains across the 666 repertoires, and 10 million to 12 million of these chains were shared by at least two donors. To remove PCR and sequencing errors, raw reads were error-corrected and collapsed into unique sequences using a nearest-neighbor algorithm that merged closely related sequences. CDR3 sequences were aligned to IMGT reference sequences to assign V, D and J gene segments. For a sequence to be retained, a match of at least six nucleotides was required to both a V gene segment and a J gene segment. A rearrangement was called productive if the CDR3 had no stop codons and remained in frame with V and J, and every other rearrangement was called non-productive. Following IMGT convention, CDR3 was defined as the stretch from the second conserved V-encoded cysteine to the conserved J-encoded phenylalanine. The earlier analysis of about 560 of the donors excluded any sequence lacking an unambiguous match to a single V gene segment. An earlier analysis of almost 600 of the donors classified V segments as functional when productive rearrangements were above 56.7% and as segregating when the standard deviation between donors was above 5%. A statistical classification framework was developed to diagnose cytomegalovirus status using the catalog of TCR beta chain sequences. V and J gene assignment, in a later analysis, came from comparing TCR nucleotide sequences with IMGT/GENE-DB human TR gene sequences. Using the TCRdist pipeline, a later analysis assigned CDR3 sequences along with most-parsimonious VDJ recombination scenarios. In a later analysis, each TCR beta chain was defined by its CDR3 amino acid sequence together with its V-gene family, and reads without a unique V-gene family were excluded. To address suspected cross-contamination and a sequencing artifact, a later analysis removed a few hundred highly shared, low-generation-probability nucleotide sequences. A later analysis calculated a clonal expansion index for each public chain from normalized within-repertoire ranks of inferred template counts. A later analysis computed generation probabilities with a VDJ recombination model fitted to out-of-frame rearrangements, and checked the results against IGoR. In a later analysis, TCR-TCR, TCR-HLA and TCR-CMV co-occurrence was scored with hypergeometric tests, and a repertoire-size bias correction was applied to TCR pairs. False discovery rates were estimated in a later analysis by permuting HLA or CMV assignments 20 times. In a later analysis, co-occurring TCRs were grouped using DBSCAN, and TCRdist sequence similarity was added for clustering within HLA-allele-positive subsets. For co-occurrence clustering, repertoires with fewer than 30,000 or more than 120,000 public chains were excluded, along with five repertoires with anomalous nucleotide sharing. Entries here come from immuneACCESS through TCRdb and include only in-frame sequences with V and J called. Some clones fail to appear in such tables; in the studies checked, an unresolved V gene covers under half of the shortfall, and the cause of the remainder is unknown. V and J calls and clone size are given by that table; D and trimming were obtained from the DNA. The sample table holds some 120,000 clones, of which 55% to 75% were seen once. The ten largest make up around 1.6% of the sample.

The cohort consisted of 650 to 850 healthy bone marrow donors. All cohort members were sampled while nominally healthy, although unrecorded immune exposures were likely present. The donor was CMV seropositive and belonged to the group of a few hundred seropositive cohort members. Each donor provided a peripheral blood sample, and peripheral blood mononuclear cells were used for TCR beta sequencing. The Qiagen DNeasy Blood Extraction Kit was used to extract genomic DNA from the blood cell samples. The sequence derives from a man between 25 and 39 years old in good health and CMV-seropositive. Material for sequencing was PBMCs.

In nucleotide form, the sequence is TGTGCCAGCAGCTTGGCCTATCGGGAGACCCAGTACTTC. Its product reads: CASSLAYRETQYF. This chain is built from TRBV5-6 and TRBJ2-5, with no confident D gene call. V and J lose 0 bases and 5 bases, and a span of 8 bases separates them. As encoded in the germline V gene, CDR1 is SGHDT while CDR2 is YYEEEE. Counted from cysteine to phenylalanine, this CDR3 has 13 amino acids. Left in the record is the CDR3 DNA by itself, 39 bases read in frame from the first base. With all but the CDR3 taken from the reference TRBV5-6 and TRBJ2-5 genes, the full variable domain is: DAGVTQSPTHLIKTRGQQVTLRCSPKSGHDTVSWYQQALGQGPQFIFQYYEEEERQRGNFPDRFSGHQFPNYSSELNVNALLLGDSALYLCASSLAYRETQYFGPGTRLLVL.